The 15 T cell receptor beta chains reported below all come from one sample, sequenced in a study of identical twins. TCRdb re-called the 5' RACE reads through MiXCR, storing one row per CDR3 protein. The table has around 960,000 distinct CDR3 sequences, approximately 13% seen once. This same sample was also taken into another study, of yellow fever vaccine responses in identical twins.

Sequencing input: PBMCs. All receptors derive from a woman between 18 and 29 years old in good health.

This clonotype was detected ten times or more. V usage is TRBV18 and J usage is TRBJ2-1; weak D call: TRBD1 (5 bases). V lost 1 base and J lost 0, with 7 bases in between. Germline V gene lookup returns CDR1 KGHSH and CDR2 LQKENI. The length of the CDR3 is 15 residues. The CDR3 loop is CASSPRQGSYNEQFF. In nucleotides, the CDR3 is TGTGCCAGCTCACCACGGCAGGGCTCCTACAATGAGCAGTTCTTC.

Ten or more counts support this clonotype. The genes are TRBV6-2 or TRBV6-3 and TRBJ2-1, with 10 nucleotides matching TRBD2. The CDR3 runs 16 residues. CDR1 is MNHEY and CDR2 is SVGEGT in the germline V gene. V dropped 6 bases and J dropped 10; count of bases not matched to a gene: 15. This chain's CDR3 is CASSKRAGGSTREQFF. The DNA of the CDR3 is TGTGCCAGCAGCAAAAGAGCGGGGGGGTCTACAAGGGAGCAGTTCTTC.

V and J are TRBV4-1 and TRBJ2-1; 14 nucleotides line up with TRBD2. Germline-derived CDR1 and CDR2 are MGHRA and YSYEKL. This CDR3 is built from 15 residues. Trimming removed 4 bases from V and 10 bases from J; junction bases left unmatched: 6. The CDR3 loop is CASSRGLAGAGEQFF. The CDR3, as DNA: TGCGCCAGCAGCCGGGGACTAGCGGGGGCCGGGGAGCAGTTCTTC.

The chain has TRBV7-9 and TRBJ1-1, with unresolved D. CDR1 is SEHNR, CDR2 FQNEAQ, per germline (reference sequence). V was cut by 5 bases and J by 5 bases, with 6 bases left in between. This CDR3 region has 11 residues. CDR3 DNA: TGTGCCAGCAGCCGTCTAACTGAAGCTTTCTTT. The encoded protein is CASSRLTEAFF.

The rearrangement links TRBV4-1 to TRBJ2-7; TRBD1 or TRBD2 may be the D gene (5 bases each). The V gene lost 1 base and the J gene lost 0 bases, with 7 bases spanning the gap. Germline V gene sequence: CDR1 MGHRA, CDR2 YSYEKL. This CDR3 contains 14 residues. In nucleotides, the CDR3 is TGCGCCAGCAGCCAAGGGGACGCCTCCTACGAGCAGTACGTC. It yields the protein CASSQGDASYEQYV.

The rearrangement uses TRBV3-1 and TRBJ1-5; D is undetermined. Germline V lookup: CDR1 LGHDT, CDR2 YNNKEL (reference sequence). Trimming pared 1 base from V and 5 bases from J, leaving 6 bases between. This CDR3 comprises 13 residues. The CDR3 DNA sequence: TGTGCCAGCAGCCAAGGCACATATCAGCCCCAGCATTTT. This codes for CASSQGTYQPQHF. The whole variable domain, filled in from reference TRBV3-1 and TRBJ1-5, reads DTAVSQTPKYLVTQMGNDKSIKCEQNLGHDTMYWYKQDSKKFLKIMFSYNNKELIINETVPNRFSPKSPDKAHLNLHINSLELGDSAVYFCASSQGTYQPQHFGDGTRLSIL.

The chain recombines TRBV18 with TRBJ1-6; maybe TRBD1 (6 bases). This CDR3 spans 14 amino acids. The V and J ends lost 4 bases and 10 bases respectively, with 14 bases between them. Germline assignment: CDR1 KGHSH and CDR2 LQKENI. CDR3 sequence (DNA): TGTGCCAGCTCACTTCGGCCAGGGGAATCACCCCTCCACTTT. This translates into CASSLRPGESPLHF. The complete variable domain, with remaining parts taken from reference TRBV18 and TRBJ1-6, reads NAGVMQNPRHLVRRRGQEARLRCSPMKGHSHVYWYRQLPEEGLKFMVYLQKENIIDESGMPKERFSAEFPKEGPSILRIQQVVRGDSAAYFCASSLRPGESPLHFGNGTRLTVT.

This clonotype has only a few counts. The gene calls are TRBV10-3 and TRBJ2-5, with D possibly matching TRBD1 (6 bases). CDR3 length: 12 residues. CDR1 and CDR2 (germline): ENHRY, SYGVKD. V dropped 10 bases and J dropped 1 base, with 10 bases sitting between them. The CDR3 sequence: CATRTAQETQYF. CDR3 DNA: TGTGCCACGAGGACAGCCCAAGAGACCCAGTACTTC.

The CDR3 here is CASSTAWGLTYEQYF. The CDR3, as DNA: TGCGCCAGCAGTACGGCCTGGGGACTAACCTACGAGCAGTACTTC. The chain has TRBV10-2 and TRBJ2-7, with 7 bases lining up with TRBD2. The CDR3 loop spans 15 amino acids. V trimming: 5 bases; J trimming: 2 bases; junction bases outside the gene matches: 9. The V gene's germline CDR1 is WSHSY and CDR2 SAAADI.

This clonotype showed up just a few times. V is TRBV15 and J is TRBJ2-5; unclear D gene. Germline assignment: CDR1 LNHNV and CDR2 YYDKDF (reference sequence). The CDR3 totals 15 residues. V shed 0 bases and J shed 7 bases, with 15 bases lying between them. The CDR3, as DNA: TGTGCCACCAGCAGAGATTTAGAGAATAGTCGGACCCAGTACTTC. As protein: CATSRDLENSRTQYF.

The rearrangement uses TRBV27 and TRBJ2-3; weak D call: TRBD2 (6 bases). Germline values: CDR1 MNHEY, CDR2 SMNVEV (reference sequence). Between the trimmed V and J ends, which lost 6 bases and 1 base, there was a span of 20 bases. This CDR3 contains 17 residues. This CDR3 is CASSPLPTRSGTDTQYF. The CDR3 nucleotides are TGTGCCAGCAGCCCCCTACCGACTAGATCGGGCACAGATACGCAGTATTTT.

The table lists this clonotype with a few counts. The rearrangement joins TRBV4-2 to TRBJ2-1; TRBD2 matches 7 bases. The CDR3 totals 17 residues. V was pared by 4 bases and J by 0 bases, with 9 bases of the junction left unmatched. Germline V gene sequence: CDR1 LGHNA, CDR2 YNFKEQ. The CDR3 loop is CASSLTTSTSSYNEQFF. The CDR3 DNA reads as TGTGCCAGCAGCCTGACGACTAGCACGAGCTCCTACAATGAGCAGTTCTTC.

This clonotype was found a few times. The chain recombines TRBV10-3 with TRBJ2-5; D is undetermined. The CDR3 spans 13 residues. V was shortened by 7 bases and J by 5 bases, with 14 bases between the two germline ends. Germline lookup yields CDR1 ENHRY and CDR2 SYGVKD. Written as DNA, the CDR3 is TGTGCCATCACCCCCGGCTCCGGGGAGACCCAGTACTTC. Residues: CAITPGSGETQYF.

This clonotype was detected only a few times. This chain joins TRBV12-3 or TRBV12-4 and TRBJ2-6; 10 nucleotides agree with TRBD1. V lost 5 bases, J lost 0 bases, and 4 bases stayed unmatched. The CDR3 has 17 residues. The CDR3 protein is CASSRDRGASGANVLTF. The CDR3, as DNA: TGTGCCAGCAGTAGGGACAGGGGAGCCTCTGGGGCCAACGTCCTGACTTTC.

The chain uses TRBV28 and TRBJ2-3; D is possibly TRBD1 (6 bases). V gave up 2 bases and J gave up 3 bases, with 18 bases separating them. Germline loops: CDR1 MDHEN, CDR2 SYDVKM. The CDR3 contains 17 residues. CDR3 nucleotide sequence: TGTGCCAGCAGTTTACCCCTCAGGGTACAGGGAACAGATACGCAGTATTTT. Its protein is CASSLPLRVQGTDTQYF.